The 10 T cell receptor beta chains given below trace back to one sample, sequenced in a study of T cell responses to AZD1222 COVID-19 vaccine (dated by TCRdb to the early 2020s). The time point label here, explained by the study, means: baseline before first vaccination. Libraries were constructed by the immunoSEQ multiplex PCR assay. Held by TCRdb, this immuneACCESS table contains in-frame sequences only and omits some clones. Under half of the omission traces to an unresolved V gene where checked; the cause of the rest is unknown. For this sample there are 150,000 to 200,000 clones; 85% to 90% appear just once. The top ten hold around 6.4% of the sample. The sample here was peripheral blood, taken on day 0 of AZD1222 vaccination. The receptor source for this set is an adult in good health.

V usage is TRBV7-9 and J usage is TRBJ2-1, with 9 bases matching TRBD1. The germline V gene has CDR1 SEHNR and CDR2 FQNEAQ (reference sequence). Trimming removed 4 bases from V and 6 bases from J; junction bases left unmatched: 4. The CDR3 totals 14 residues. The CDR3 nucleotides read TGTGCCAGCAGCTCGACAGGGGGGGTCAATGAGCAGTTCTTC. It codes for CASSSTGGVNEQFF.

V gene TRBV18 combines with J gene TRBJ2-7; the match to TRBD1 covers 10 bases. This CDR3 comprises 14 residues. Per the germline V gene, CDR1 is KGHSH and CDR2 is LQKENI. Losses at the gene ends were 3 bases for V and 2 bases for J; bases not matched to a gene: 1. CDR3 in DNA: TGTGCCAGCTCACCGGGACAGGGGACCTACGAGCAGTACTTC. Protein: CASSPGQGTYEQYF.

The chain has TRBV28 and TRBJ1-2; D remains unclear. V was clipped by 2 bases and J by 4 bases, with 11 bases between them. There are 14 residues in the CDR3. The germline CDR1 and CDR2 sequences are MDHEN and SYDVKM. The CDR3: CASSLIERGYGYTF. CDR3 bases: TGTGCCAGCAGTTTAATAGAGAGAGGCTATGGCTACACCTTC.

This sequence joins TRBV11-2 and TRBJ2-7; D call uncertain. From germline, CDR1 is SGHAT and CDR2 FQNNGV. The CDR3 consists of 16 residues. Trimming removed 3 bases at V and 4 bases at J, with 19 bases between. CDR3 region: CASSFKVNRHLYEQYF. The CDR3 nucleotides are TGTGCCAGCAGCTTCAAAGTAAACCGACATTTATACGAGCAGTACTTC.

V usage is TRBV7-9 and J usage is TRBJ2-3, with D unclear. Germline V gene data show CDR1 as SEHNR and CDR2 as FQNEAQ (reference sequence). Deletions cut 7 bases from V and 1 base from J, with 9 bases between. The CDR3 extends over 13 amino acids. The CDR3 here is CASISGGTDTQYF. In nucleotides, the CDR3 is TGTGCCAGCATATCGGGCGGCACAGATACGCAGTATTTT. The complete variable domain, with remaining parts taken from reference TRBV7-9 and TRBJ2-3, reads DTGVSQNPRHKITKRGQNVTFRCDPISEHNRLYWYRQTLGQGPEFLTYFQNEAQLEKSRLLSDRFSAERPKGSFSTLEIQRTEQGDSAMYLCASISGGTDTQYFGPGTRLTVL.

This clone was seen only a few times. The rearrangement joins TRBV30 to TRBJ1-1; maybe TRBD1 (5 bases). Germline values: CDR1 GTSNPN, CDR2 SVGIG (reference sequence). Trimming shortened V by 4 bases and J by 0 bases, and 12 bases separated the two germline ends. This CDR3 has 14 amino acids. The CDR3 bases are TGTGCCTGGACCCCAGGGATTATGAACACTGAAGCTTTCTTT. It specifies CAWTPGIMNTEAFF.

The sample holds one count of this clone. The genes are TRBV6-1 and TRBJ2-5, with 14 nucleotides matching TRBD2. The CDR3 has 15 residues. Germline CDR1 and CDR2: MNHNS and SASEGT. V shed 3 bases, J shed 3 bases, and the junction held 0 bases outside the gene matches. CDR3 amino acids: CASSEGLAGEETQYF. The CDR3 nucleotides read TGTGCCAGCAGTGAGGGACTAGCGGGAGAAGAGACCCAGTACTTC.

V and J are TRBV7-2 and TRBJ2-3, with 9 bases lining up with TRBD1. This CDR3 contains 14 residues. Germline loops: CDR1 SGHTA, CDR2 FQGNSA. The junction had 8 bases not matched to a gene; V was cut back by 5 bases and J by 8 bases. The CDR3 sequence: CASSPGQGFSTQYF. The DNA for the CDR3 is TGTGCCAGCAGCCCGGGACAGGGCTTTAGTACGCAGTATTTT.

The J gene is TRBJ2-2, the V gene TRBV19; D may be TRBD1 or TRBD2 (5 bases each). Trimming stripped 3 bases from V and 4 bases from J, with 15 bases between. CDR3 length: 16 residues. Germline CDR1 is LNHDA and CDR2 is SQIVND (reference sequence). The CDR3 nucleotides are TGTGCCAGTAGTATGGGGGTGCCAAGGGGCACCGGGGAGCTGTTTTTT. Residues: CASSMGVPRGTGELFF.

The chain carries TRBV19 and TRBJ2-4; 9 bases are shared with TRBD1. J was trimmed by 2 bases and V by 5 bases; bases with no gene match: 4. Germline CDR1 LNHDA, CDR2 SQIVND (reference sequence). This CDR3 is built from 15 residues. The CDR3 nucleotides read TGTGCCAGTAGTGAAGACAGGGGGTCCAAAAACATTCAGTACTTC. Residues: CASSEDRGSKNIQYF. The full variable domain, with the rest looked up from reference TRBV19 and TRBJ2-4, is DGGITQSPKYLFRKEGQNVTLSCEQNLNHDAMYWYRQDPGQGLRLIYYSQIVNDFQKGDIAEGYSVSREKKESFPLTVTSAQKNPTAFYLCASSEDRGSKNIQYFGAGTRLSVL.